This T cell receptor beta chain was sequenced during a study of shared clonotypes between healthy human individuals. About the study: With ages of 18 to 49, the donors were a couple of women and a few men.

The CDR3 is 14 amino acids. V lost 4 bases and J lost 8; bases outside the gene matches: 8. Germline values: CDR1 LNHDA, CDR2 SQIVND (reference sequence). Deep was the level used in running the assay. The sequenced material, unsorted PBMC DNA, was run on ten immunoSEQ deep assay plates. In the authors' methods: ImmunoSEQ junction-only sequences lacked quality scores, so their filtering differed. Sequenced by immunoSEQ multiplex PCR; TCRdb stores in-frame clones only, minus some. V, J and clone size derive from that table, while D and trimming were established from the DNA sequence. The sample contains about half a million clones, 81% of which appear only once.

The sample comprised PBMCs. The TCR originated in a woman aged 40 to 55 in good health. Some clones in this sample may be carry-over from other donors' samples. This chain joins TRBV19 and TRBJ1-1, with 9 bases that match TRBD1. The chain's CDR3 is CASSNHRGRVEAFF. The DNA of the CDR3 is TGTGCCAGTAGTAACCACAGGGGGCGCGTAGAAGCTTTCTTT.